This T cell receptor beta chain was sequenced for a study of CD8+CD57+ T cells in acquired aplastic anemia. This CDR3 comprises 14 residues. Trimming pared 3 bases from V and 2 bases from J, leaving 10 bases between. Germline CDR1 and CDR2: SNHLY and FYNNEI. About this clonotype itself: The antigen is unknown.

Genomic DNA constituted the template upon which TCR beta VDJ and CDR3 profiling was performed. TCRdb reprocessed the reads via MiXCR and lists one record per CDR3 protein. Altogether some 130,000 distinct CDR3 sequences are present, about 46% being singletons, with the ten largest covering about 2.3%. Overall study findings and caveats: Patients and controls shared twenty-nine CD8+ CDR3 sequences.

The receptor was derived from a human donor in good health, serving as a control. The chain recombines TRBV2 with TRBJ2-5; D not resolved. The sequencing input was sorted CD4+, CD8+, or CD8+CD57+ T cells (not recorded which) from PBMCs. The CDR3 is CASSDQIQQETQYF. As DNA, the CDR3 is TGTGCCAGCAGTGACCAGATACAACAAGAGACCCAGTACTTC.